The T cell receptor beta chain described here comes from a study of neurological immune-mediated disorders. This clonotype is labeled as medium-sized (0.01 to 0.1%). The CDR3 has 15 residues. The V segment lost 3 bases and the J segment 6 bases; nucleotides outside the gene matches: 12. The V gene's germline CDR1 is DFQATT and CDR2 SNEGSKA (reference sequence). MiXCR, applied by TCRdb to the 5' RACE reads, yields one record per CDR3 protein. Among more than 20,000 distinct CDR3 sequences listed, more than 2% were seen once. This clonotype originated in a woman aged 45-65 years with multiple sclerosis. The genes are TRBV20-1 and TRBJ2-3, with 7 bases identical to TRBD1. The sample was PBMCs. DNA for the CDR3: TGCAGTGCTAGCTCCGGGACAGAGCGATTGGATACGCAGTATTTT. It codes for CSASSGTERLDTQYF.